The clone carrying this T cell receptor (beta chain) was recorded only once. This entry comes from a study of blood T cell repertoires in COVID-19. In the study overall: From T cells, B-cell-depleted T cells, or PBMCs came the material, which was cDNA or gDNA.

As processed by the authors: Amplification of reference gene primers provided the estimated nucleated cell counts. TCRdb's copy holds only in-frame clones and misses some; the assay was immunoSEQ multiplex PCR. From that table come the V and J calls and clone size; the DNA was used to work out D and trimming. Altogether about 230,000 clones are present, more than 65% being singletons, with the ten largest covering 2% to 2.5%. Germline V gives CDR1 WNHNN, CDR2 SYGVQD (reference sequence). Germline trimming cut 6 bases from V and 1 base from J; bases unmatched to any gene: 2. There are 13 residues in the CDR3.

Sequenced material: peripheral blood. The clonotype comes from a man aged 40-55 years who had recovered from COVID-19. V is TRBV10-1 and J is TRBJ1-1; 7 bases align to TRBD1. CDR3 nucleotide sequence: TGCGCCAGCAGAAGGACAGGGAACACTGAAGCTTTCTTT. Its protein product is CASRRTGNTEAFF.